Listed below are T cell receptor beta chains from one sample, sequenced in a study of blood T cell repertoires in COVID-19. Measured with immunoSEQ multiplex PCR; TCRdb has only the in-frame clones, and not every one. The table shows around 200,000 clones, with around nine tenths occurring only once. Sequences were obtained from peripheral blood. All receptors derive from a woman in her late teens or twenties who had recovered from COVID-19. Both conserved end residues are trimmed from each CDR3.

TRBJ2-2 | TRBV7-9 | ASSLAQTGWTGELF
TRBJ2-5 | TRBV4-3 | ASSQDFGQGRETQY
TRBJ2-1 | TRBV27 | ASSLGLAAGNEQF
TRBJ1-6 | TRBV14 | ASSHRQGGSPLH
TRBJ1-6 | TRBV9 | ASSLTDNNSPLH
TRBJ2-3 | TRBV27 | ASSLTPGIFTDTQY
TRBJ1-5 | TRBV13 | ASSLQGSNQPQH
TRBJ1-4 | TRBV11-2 | ASSLDGGGKLF
TRBJ1-1 | TRBV30 | AWRGGTGQNTEAF
TRBJ2-7 | TRBV30 | AWSRGTASYEQY
TRBJ1-5 | TRBV30 | AWSSKTGGHKPQH
TRBJ1-2 | TRBV18 | ASSPEQGNYGYT
TRBJ1-6 | TRBV27 | ASSSLPAGSPLH
TRBJ2-1 | TRBV9 | ASSVGFALAGGRYNEQF
TRBJ2-7 | TRBV30 | AWRDITSYEQY
TRBJ2-3 | TRBV5-6 | ASGPGITDTQY
TRBJ2-7 | TRBV6-5 | ATQTTYEQY
TRBJ2-7 | TRBV4-1 | ASSPHGQGANYEQY
TRBJ2-1 | TRBV24-1 | ATSEAGVGYNEQF
TRBJ2-1 | TRBV4-3 | ASSQGDRDYLRMNEQF
TRBJ2-1 | TRBV28 | ASSLAGVWHNEQF
TRBJ2-1 | TRBV5-1 | ASSLGQGSGYNEQF
TRBJ2-7 | TRBV10-3 | AISEAQVTHEQY
TRBJ2-7 | TRBV5-6 | ASSEDGTTLAYEQY
TRBJ1-4 | TRBV30 | AWSGRQAPEKLF
TRBJ1-5 | TRBV4-3 | ASSQDAPGTGNQPQH
TRBJ2-1 | TRBV19 | ASSRVAGDNEQF
TRBJ2-3 | TRBV10-3 | AIRRDWAGDTQY
TRBJ2-7 | TRBV4-1 | ASSQSRDSDYEQY
TRBJ2-1 | TRBV9 | ASSRAGAYNEQF
TRBJ1-6 | TRBV10-2 | ASSEDLNSPLH
TRBJ2-7 | TRBV7-6 | ASSLVVGGQTYEQY
TRBJ1-5 | TRBV5-6 | ASSLADRGNQPQH
TRBJ2-1 | TRBV5-1 | ASREGESTYNEQF
TRBJ2-7 | TRBV29-1 | SVEVGGEQY
TRBJ1-1 | TRBV7-9 | ASSPLTGMNTEAF
TRBJ2-1 | TRBV6-5 | ASSYLNYNEQF
TRBJ2-5 | TRBV5-1 | ASSRGTGAGETQY
TRBJ2-1 | TRBV5-1 | ASSLWGEVYNEQF
TRBJ2-7 | TRBV6-5 | ASRRQESSYEQY
TRBJ2-5 | TRBV5-1 | ASRDSRYLD
TRBJ2-3 | TRBV6-6 | ASKDRDRGSDTQY
TRBJ1-1 | TRBV6-1 | ASSESIFEAF